A selection of T cell receptor beta chains follows, all from one sample in a study of T cell responses to AZD1222 COVID-19 vaccine. Using immunoSEQ multiplex PCR, the repertoire was profiled, and TCRdb retains in-frame clones only, with some absent. The data show roughly 100,000 clones, 82% seen once. Sequenced material: peripheral blood, taken on day 0 of AZD1222 vaccination. These TCRs come from an adult in good health. Each CDR3 is given with its conserved first and last residue.

V	length	J	CDR3
TRBV9	18	TRBJ1-2	CASSVGGQGTPAPYGYTF
TRBV28	15	TRBJ1-1	CASSLWGKGITEAFF
TRBV10-3	12	TRBJ1-1	CAITRTGGEAFF
TRBV7-6	17	TRBJ1-4	CASSPSRGIRPNEKLFF
TRBV9	12	TRBJ1-2	CASSDRGGGYTF
TRBV5-1	16	TRBJ1-1	CASSLGAWRVNTEAFF
TRBV15	17	TRBJ2-2	CATSRDLDSANTGELFF
TRBV27	16	TRBJ1-2	CASSLSIGTLNYGYTF
TRBV18	13	TRBJ2-7	CASSRDILYEQYF
TRBV4-3	15	TRBJ1-5	CASSQVGGPYQPQHF
TRBV7-9	12	TRBJ2-5	CASSLVEVTQYF
TRBV12-3/TRBV12-4	13	TRBJ1-2	CASSLGDRGGYTF
TRBV10-3	15	TRBJ1-6	CAIRGQGADNSPLHF
TRBV12-5	15	TRBJ1-5	CASGLGQGRRQPQHF
TRBV6-2/TRBV6-3	14	TRBJ1-2	CASSYGDINYGYTF
TRBV5-4	13	TRBJ2-7	CASSSKPYYEQYF
TRBV5-5	15	TRBJ1-4	CASSLMGGTNEKLFF
TRBV5-5	13	TRBJ2-2	CASSWRGTGELFF
TRBV19	12	TRBJ1-1	CASSRLNTEAFF
TRBV29-1	11	TRBJ1-2	CSVRLGYGYTF
TRBV5-1	17	TRBJ1-4	CASSSLGRAATNEKLFF
TRBV27	15	TRBJ2-7	CASSFRGQSSYEQYF
TRBV9	15	TRBJ2-7	CASSADRENPYEQYF
TRBV7-9	14	TRBJ2-1	CAFGGLAGRNEQFF
TRBV2	16	TRBJ1-1	CASSDGGRQGISEAFF
TRBV11-2	16	TRBJ2-5	CASSPRGRGGRETQYF
TRBV6-5	13	TRBJ2-7	CASGMGGGAEQYF
TRBV5-6	15	TRBJ2-3	CASRRAGGPTDTQYF
TRBV27	14	TRBJ1-4	CASSPGRFNEKLFF
TRBV12-3/TRBV12-4	13	TRBJ1-1	CASSGTGVAEAFF
TRBV6-1	16	TRBJ1-6	CASSGTPGQGNSPLHF
TRBV5-1	17	TRBJ1-3	CASSLLGQDFSGNTIYF
TRBV10-3	14	TRBJ2-7	CAISESGTLYEQYF
TRBV2	15	TRBJ1-5	CASSYRALLNQPQHF
TRBV5-1	15	TRBJ1-4	CASSATGGSNEKLFF
TRBV6-5	13	TRBJ1-2	CASRSEDTYGYTF
TRBV18	14	TRBJ1-5	CASSPYRDNQPQHF
TRBV4-1	15	TRBJ1-6	CASSQMFQENSPLHF
TRBV19	19	TRBJ1-4	CASSAHPGLPSLTNEKLFF
TRBV5-6	13	TRBJ1-2	CASSVSSNYGYTF
TRBV3-1/TRBV3-2	12	TRBJ2-7	CASSRSGYEQYF
TRBV6-4	14	TRBJ1-3	CASSDPDRDNTIYF
TRBV5-5	13	TRBJ1-3	CASSTQGGNTIYF
TRBV5-1	14	TRBJ1-3	CASSLGVAGNTIYF
TRBV10-3	13	TRBJ1-4	CATSTTQGEKLFF
TRBV12-5	15	TRBJ2-1	CASGSPGGAYNEQFF
TRBV11-3	13	TRBJ1-1	CASSLSPRGEAFF
TRBV19	15	TRBJ2-4	CASSIGQSGKNIQYF
TRBV7-2	14	TRBJ2-5	CASSTGGLRETQYF
TRBV6-2/TRBV6-3	17	TRBJ2-7	CASSYPAQAIYSYEQYF
TRBV19	13	TRBJ1-4	CASSMGPHEKLFF
TRBV4-2	15	TRBJ1-1	CASSQGPGANTEAFF
TRBV30	13	TRBJ1-1	CAWRTFMNTEAFF
TRBV6-5	16	TRBJ2-7	CASSYRPDSTSGEQYF
TRBV18	13	TRBJ1-1	CASYDMKGTEAFF
TRBV18	17	TRBJ2-2	CASSPLAGGANTGELFF
TRBV4-2	13	TRBJ2-4	CASSQDRRGVGYF